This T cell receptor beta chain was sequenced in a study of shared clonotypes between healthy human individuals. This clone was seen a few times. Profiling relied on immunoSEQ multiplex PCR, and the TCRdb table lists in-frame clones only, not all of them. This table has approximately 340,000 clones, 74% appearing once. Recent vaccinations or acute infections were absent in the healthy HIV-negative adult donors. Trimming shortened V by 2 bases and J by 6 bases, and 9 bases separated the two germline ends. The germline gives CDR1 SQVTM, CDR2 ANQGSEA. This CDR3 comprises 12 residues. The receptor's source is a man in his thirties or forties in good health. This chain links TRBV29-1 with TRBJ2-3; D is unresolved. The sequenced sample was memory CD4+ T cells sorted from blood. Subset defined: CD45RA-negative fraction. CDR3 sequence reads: CSVESQSDTQYF. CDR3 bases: TGCAGCGTTGAAAGTCAATCCGATACGCAGTATTTT.